This T cell receptor (beta chain) was found in a study of blood T cell repertoires in COVID-19. Study at large: The United States, Italy and Spain were the sources of the acute and convalescent COVID-19 samples. T cells, B-cell-depleted T cells, or PBMCs provided the cDNA or gDNA that served as material.

CDR3 size: 14 residues. J gave up 4 bases and V 4 bases, and 5 bases lay outside the gene matches. Germline V gene data show CDR1 as ENHRY and CDR2 as SYGVKD. In the source study's methods: Estimation of nucleated cell counts relied on the amplification of reference gene primers. Generated by immunoSEQ multiplex PCR, the TCRdb table keeps only in-frame clones and is missing some. Clone size and the V and J calls come from that table; the DNA yielded D and trimming. The sample yields about 42,000 clones, roughly 84% seen once. The sample comprised peripheral blood. This TCR was recovered from a human donor in a cohort sampled during active COVID-19. The genes are TRBV10-3 and TRBJ1-1; 8 nucleotides align to TRBD1. This chain's CDR3 is CAISGLTGATEAFF. The CDR3 nucleotides read TGTGCCATCAGTGGCCTGACAGGGGCCACTGAAGCTTTCTTT.